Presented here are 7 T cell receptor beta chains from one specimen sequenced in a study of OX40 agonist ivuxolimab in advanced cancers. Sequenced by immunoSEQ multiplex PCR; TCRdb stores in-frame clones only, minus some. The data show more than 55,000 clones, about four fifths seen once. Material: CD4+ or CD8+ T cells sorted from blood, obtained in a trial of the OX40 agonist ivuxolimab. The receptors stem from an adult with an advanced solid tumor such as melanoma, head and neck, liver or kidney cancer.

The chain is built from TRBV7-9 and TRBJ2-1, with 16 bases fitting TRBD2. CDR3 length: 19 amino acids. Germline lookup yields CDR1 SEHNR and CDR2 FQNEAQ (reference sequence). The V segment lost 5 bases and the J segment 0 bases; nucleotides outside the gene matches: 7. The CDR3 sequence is CASSPPGLAGGPSYNEQFF. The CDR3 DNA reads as TGTGCCAGCAGCCCCCCGGGACTAGCGGGAGGGCCCTCCTACAATGAGCAGTTCTTC. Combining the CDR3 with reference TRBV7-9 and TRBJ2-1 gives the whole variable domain DTGVSQNPRHKITKRGQNVTFRCDPISEHNRLYWYRQTLGQGPEFLTYFQNEAQLEKSRLLSDRFSAERPKGSFSTLEIQRTEQGDSAMYLCASSPPGLAGGPSYNEQFFGPGTRLTVL.

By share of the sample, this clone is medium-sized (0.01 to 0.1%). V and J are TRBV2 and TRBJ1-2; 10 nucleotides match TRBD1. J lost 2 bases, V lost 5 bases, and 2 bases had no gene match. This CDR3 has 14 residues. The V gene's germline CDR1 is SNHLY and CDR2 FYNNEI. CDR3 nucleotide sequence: TGTGCCAGCAGTCGACAGGGGGCCAACTATGGCTACACCTTC. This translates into CASSRQGANYGYTF.

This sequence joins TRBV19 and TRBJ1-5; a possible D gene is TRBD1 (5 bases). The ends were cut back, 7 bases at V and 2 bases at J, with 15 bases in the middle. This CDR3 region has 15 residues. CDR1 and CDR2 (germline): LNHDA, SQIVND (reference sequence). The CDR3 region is CASTPQGRGNQPQHF. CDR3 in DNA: TGTGCCAGTACCCCCCAGGGACGGGGCAATCAGCCCCAGCATTTT.

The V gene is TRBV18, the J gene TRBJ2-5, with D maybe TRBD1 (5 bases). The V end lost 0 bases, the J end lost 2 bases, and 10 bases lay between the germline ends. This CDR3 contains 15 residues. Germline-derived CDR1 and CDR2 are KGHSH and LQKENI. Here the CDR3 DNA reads TGTGCCAGCTCACCACCGGGGCAGGCGCAAGAGACCCAGTACTTC. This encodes CASSPPGQAQETQYF.

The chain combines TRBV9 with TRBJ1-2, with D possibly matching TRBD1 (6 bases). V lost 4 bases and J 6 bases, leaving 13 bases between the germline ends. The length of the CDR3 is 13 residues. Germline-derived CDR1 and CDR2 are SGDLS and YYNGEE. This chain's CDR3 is CASSNTGTHGYTF. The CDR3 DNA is TGTGCCAGCAGCAATACAGGGACCCATGGCTACACCTTC.

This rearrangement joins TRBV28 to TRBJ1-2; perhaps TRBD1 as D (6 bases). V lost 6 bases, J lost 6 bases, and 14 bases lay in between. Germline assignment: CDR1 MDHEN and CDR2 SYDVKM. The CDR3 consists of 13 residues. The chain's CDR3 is CASSLHEGDGYTF. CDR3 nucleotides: TGTGCCAGCAGCCTTCACGAGGGGGATGGCTACACCTTC.

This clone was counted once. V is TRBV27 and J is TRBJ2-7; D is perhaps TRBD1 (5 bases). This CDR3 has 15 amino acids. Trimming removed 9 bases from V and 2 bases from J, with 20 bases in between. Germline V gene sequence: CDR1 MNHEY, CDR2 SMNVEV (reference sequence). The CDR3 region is CARGAGKGCPYEQYF. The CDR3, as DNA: TGTGCCAGAGGGGCAGGGAAGGGTTGCCCCTACGAGCAGTACTTC.